The rows below give T cell receptor beta chains drawn from one sample of a study of T cell responses to AZD1222 COVID-19 vaccine. Sequenced by immunoSEQ multiplex PCR; TCRdb stores in-frame clones only, minus some. Of roughly 150,000 clones in the sample, roughly 87% were seen once. The specimen comprised peripheral blood, sampled 28 days after the second AZD1222 dose. The receptors stem from an adult who received the AZD1222 COVID-19 vaccine. Each CDR3 is given with its conserved first and last residue. Size is stated for part of the rows, as once, few or many counts, or as a class when the clone is expanded.

TRBV18	.	CASSPTISRGDSPLHF
TRBV18	.	CASSSPGSTSSYNEQFF
TRBV28	.	CASQGRDRTNEKLFF
TRBV4-1	.	CASSQGREDQPQHF
TRBV3-1/TRBV3-2	.	CASSRWQGSGYSYNEQFF
TRBV5-4	once	CASSSPGQAVSGNTIYF
TRBV7-9	.	CASSLGLAGGSSYEQYF
TRBV5-1	.	CASSPEVKAGQPQHF
TRBV28	.	CASSPSGVTYEQYF
TRBV4-1	once	CASSQDATALVTFF
TRBV11-2	.	CASRVSGTDGYTF
TRBV28	.	CASSSPGRLYNSPLHF
TRBV6-4	.	CASSETGNQPQHF
TRBV28	.	CASSTGLAGGLGVRSDTQYF
TRBV6-5	.	CASSYARTGGRETQYF
TRBV2	.	CASRLLAGSYNEQFF
TRBV28	.	CASGTGTGNQPQHF
TRBV18	.	CASSEQGRENEKLFF
TRBV28	.	CASSGQGPYNEQFF
TRBV5-1	.	CASSLANEGISYGYTF
TRBV3-1/TRBV3-2	.	CASSQGSLAQFF
TRBV5-1	.	CASSGWGQGSYNEQFF
TRBV25-1	.	CASSDVGRNTEAFF
TRBV2	.	CASMGIGTVNSPLHF
TRBV30	.	CAFQAGGGHEQFF
TRBV4-2	.	CASSLGPEQYF
TRBV15	.	CATSGQVNNEQFF
TRBV6-1	.	CASSEDGRGWETQYF
TRBV7-9	.	CASSQSRQEGNQPQHF
TRBV7-3	.	CASSAGDTQYF
TRBV5-1	.	CASSLGGTGRTYGYTF
TRBV28	.	CASQDSSSGNTIYF
TRBV19	.	CASGDTGTSASYEQYF
TRBV5-5	.	CASSWETGVYNEQFF
TRBV5-6	.	CASSPGTGPRGAFF
TRBV11-1	.	CASSLVGDSTYGYTF
TRBV7-2	.	CASSLDSSNQPQHF
TRBV5-1	.	CASSLEGNSNQPQHF
TRBV28	.	CASSFFLWRVRNTEAFF
TRBV11-3	.	CASSSGQGNGYTF
TRBV7-2	.	CASSLDVREQFF
TRBV7-2	.	CASSLGGTYEQYF
TRBV27	.	CASSHYGELFF
TRBV7-2	.	CASSFHEGVYGYTF
TRBV7-9	.	CASSEDSSYNSPLHF
TRBV7-8	.	CASSLGSTKQYF
TRBV30	.	CAWSGDSYEQYF
TRBV18	.	CASSPWTGEIYNEQFF
TRBV6-4	once	CASSDRGGANYGYTF
TRBV7-9	.	CASSLDGTANSPLHF
TRBV5-8	.	CASSQTVKAFF
TRBV28	.	CASTLLGGLSYEQYF
TRBV19	.	CASWNGDRANEKLFF
TRBV4-3	.	CASSRTRQGGTDTQYF
TRBV2	.	CASSRQSPMNTEAFF
TRBV4-1	.	CASSRQGKMVYSNQPQHF
TRBV9	once	CASSAETRGGSPLHF
TRBV2	.	CASSEGWTGASVLDTF